The T cell receptor (beta chain) described here comes from a study of radiotherapy plus CTLA-4 blockade in lung cancer. A word on this clone: Antigen specificity is unknown.

The repertoire was sequenced with immunoSEQ multiplex PCR; TCRdb's copy has only in-frame clones and lacks some. The data hold about 93,000 clones, with 88% observed a single time. Treatment of patients with chemo-refractory metastatic non-small-cell lung cancer consisted of focal radiation plus CTLA-4 blockade with ipilimumab. Germline-derived CDR1 and CDR2 are SGHRS and YFSETQ. V dropped 4 bases and J dropped 1 base, with 11 bases sitting between them. The CDR3 is 15 residues long. Study-wide findings and caveats: How blood T cell clones changed early, along with interferon-beta, reportedly forecast response best.

The specimen was peripheral blood, collected from a patient treated with radiotherapy plus ipilimumab. The chain couples TRBV5-1 to TRBJ1-4; D is perhaps TRBD1 (6 bases). This receptor was obtained from a human donor with non-small cell lung cancer that progressed on radiotherapy plus ipilimumab. The CDR3 protein is CASSPGGRTNEKLFF. The CDR3 DNA sequence: TGCGCCAGCAGCCCCGGGGGCCGAACTAATGAAAAACTGTTTTTT. Using reference TRBV5-1 and TRBJ1-4 for the parts outside the CDR3, the full variable domain is KAGVTQTPRYLIKTRGQQVTLSCSPISGHRSVSWYQQTPGQGLQFLFEYFSETQRNKGNFPGRFSGRQFSNSRSEMNVSTLELGDSALYLCASSPGGRTNEKLFFGSGTQLSVL.